The entry below describes one T cell receptor beta chain. The target antigen is unknown. The sample belongs to a study of CD8+ T cells in alopecia areata. Study-wide background: The drug, tofacitinib, lasted 6 to 18 months, followed by 6 months off drug. Findings and limits, study-wide: A single nonresponder leaves the baseline CD8+ expansion link to response uncertain.

Reverse transcribed after extraction, RNA yielded cDNA as the sequencing template. Here immunoSEQ multiplex PCR was the method, and the copy in TCRdb shows in-frame clones only, minus some. There are about 220,000 clones in the sample; more than 45% occur only once, and 1.6% lies in the top ten. The sample's treatment: oral pan-JAK inhibitor, 5-10 mg twice daily. Both peripheral blood and punch biopsies of lesional scalp skin were obtained from patients who had alopecia areata. V gave up 6 bases and J gave up 0 bases, with 9 bases separating them. CDR1 and CDR2 (germline): MNHEY, SVGAGI. The CDR3 is made up of 14 amino acids.

The sample consisted of CD4+ T cells sorted from blood, taken at week 4, from a patient treated with tofacitinib. This receptor was identified in a human donor with alopecia areata. The chain couples TRBV6-5 to TRBJ1-5; no clear D. Here the CDR3 DNA reads TGTGCCAGCAGAGACGGATATAGCAATCAGCCCCAGCATTTT. Protein: CASRDGYSNQPQHF.